Each of the 4 T cell receptor beta chains below was sequenced from the same sample in a study of shared clonotypes between healthy human individuals. Sequenced by immunoSEQ multiplex PCR; TCRdb stores in-frame clones only, minus some. The table lists 2 million to 3 million clones, 80% to 95% of them singletons. Sequenced sample: naive CD4+ T cells from PBMCs. Subset reported: CD45RA+ positively selected. These receptors all stem from a young man in good health. Some clones in this sample may be carry-over from other donors' samples.

The chain combines TRBV6-6 with TRBJ1-1; D is perhaps TRBD1 (6 bases). The germline V gene has CDR1 MNHNY and CDR2 SVGAGI (reference sequence). This CDR3 is 14 amino acids long. The V end was cut by 7 bases, the J end by 5 bases, with 17 bases between. CDR3 bases: TGTGCCAGCAACATTGGAGGGGGGCGTACTGAAGCTTTCTTT. This translates into CASNIGGGRTEAFF.

The chain uses TRBV14 and TRBJ2-7; 16 bases map to TRBD2. Germline V gene data show CDR1 as SGHDN and CDR2 as FVKESK. Trimming took 5 bases from V and 4 from J; bases not matched to a gene: 5. The CDR3 contains 16 residues. Written as DNA, the CDR3 is TGTGCCAGCAGCAGGGGACTAGCGGGAGGGATATACGAGCAGTACTTC. Residues: CASSRGLAGGIYEQYF. Variable domain in full (rest from reference TRBV14 and TRBJ2-7): EAGVTQFPSHSVIEKGQTVTLRCDPISGHDNLYWYRRVMGKEIKFLLHFVKESKQDESGMPNNRFLAERTGGTYSTLKVQPAELEDSGVYFCASSRGLAGGIYEQYFGPGTRLTVT.

Concerning this clone: This sample also contains other DNA sequences that code for the same CDR3. Written as DNA, the CDR3 is TGTGCCAGCTCACCAGGGACATTAGAGACCCAGTACTTC. Protein sequence: CASSPGTLETQYF. This chain connects TRBV18 to TRBJ2-5; the D gene is possibly TRBD1 (6 bases). Germline values: CDR1 KGHSH, CDR2 LQKENI. CDR3 length: 13 amino acids. V lost 2 bases to trimming and J lost 4 bases, with 8 bases between them.

V usage is TRBV7-2 and J usage is TRBJ2-7; 10 nucleotides align to TRBD2. The CDR3 is 16 amino acids. Germline lookup yields CDR1 SGHTA and CDR2 FQGNSA. Trimming removed 4 bases from V and 4 bases from J; junction bases left unmatched: 10. CDR3 in amino acids: CASSYPSGGGSYEQYF. CDR3 DNA: TGTGCCAGCAGCTATCCTAGCGGGGGAGGGTCGTACGAGCAGTACTTC.